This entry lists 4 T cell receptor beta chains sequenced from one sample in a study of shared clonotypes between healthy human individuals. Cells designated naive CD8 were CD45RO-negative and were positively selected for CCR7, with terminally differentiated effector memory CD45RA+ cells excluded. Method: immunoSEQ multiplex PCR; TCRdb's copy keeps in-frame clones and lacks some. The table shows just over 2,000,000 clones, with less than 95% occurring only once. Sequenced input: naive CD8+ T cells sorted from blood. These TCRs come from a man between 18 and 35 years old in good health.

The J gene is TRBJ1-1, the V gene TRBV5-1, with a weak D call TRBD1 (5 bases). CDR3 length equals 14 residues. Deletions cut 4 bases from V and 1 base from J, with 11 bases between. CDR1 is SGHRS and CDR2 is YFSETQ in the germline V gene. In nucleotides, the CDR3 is TGCGCCAGCAGCCAACCGCAGGGGAACACTGAAGCTTTCTTT. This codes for CASSQPQGNTEAFF.

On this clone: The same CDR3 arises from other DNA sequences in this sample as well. CDR3 coding DNA: TGTGCCAGCAGCCTTAGCGGGAGGGCCTACGAGCAGTACTTC. Its translation: CASSLSGRAYEQYF. V is TRBV13 and J is TRBJ2-7; 11 bases fit TRBD2. V was pared by 5 bases and J by 2 bases, with 2 bases of the junction left unmatched. The germline gives CDR1 PRHDT, CDR2 FYEKMQ (reference sequence). The length of the CDR3 is 14 residues. The full variable domain, in which reference TRBV13 and TRBJ2-7 provide the parts outside the CDR3, is AAGVIQSPRHLIKEKRETATLKCYPIPRHDTVYWYQQGPGQDPQFLISFYEKMQSDKGSIPDRFSAQQFSDYHSELNMSSLELGDSALYFCASSLSGRAYEQYFGPGTRLTVT.

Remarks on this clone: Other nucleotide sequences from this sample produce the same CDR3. CDR3 DNA sequence: TGTGCCAGCAGCTTAGCCGCCGGGGAGCTGTTTTTT. Protein sequence: CASSLAAGELFF. The chain employs TRBV7-6 and TRBJ2-2; unclear D gene. The CDR3 has 12 amino acids. Germline values: CDR1 SGHVS, CDR2 FNYEAQ. Trimming cost V 0 bases and J 6 bases, with 2 bases left between them.

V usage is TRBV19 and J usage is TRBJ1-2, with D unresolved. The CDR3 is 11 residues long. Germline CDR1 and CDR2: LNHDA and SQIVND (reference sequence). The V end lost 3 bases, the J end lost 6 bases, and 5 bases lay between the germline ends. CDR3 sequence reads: CASSIWDGYTF. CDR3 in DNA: TGTGCCAGTAGTATCTGGGATGGCTACACCTTC.